Shown below are 27 T cell receptor beta chains from a single sample sequenced in a study of cytomegalovirus exposure and HLA in healthy donors. This PCR relied on a set of 60 Vbeta primers and 13 Jbeta primers. Assay: immunoSEQ multiplex PCR; the TCRdb copy retains only in-frame clones and omits some. The table shows over 130,000 clones, with 80% to 85% occurring only once. Sequencing was done on a sample of PBMCs. These receptors all stem from a female donor in good health and CMV-seronegative.

This clone was seen more than once but under ten times. J is TRBJ2-3 and V is TRBV5-6; perhaps TRBD2 as D (7 bases). CDR1 and CDR2 from the germline V gene are SGHDT and YYEEEE. This CDR3 has 15 amino acids. V gave up 2 bases and J gave up 6 bases, with 16 bases separating them. The DNA of the CDR3 is TGTGCCAGCAGCTTAGTCGGGGGGCATGATGATACGCAGTATTTT. This sequence encodes CASSLVGGHDDTQYF.

The gene calls are TRBV28 and TRBJ1-1; the match to TRBD1 covers 7 bases. The CDR3 covers 16 residues. Trimming cost V 3 bases and J 4 bases; bases outside gene matches: 11. Germline CDR1 and CDR2: MDHEN and SYDVKM. Here the CDR3 DNA reads TGTGCCAGCAGTTTTCCAGGGCAGGGGGATGGCACTGAAGCTTTCTTT. Protein product: CASSFPGQGDGTEAFF.

The sample holds a few counts of this clone. This chain links TRBV7-9 with TRBJ1-1, with a weak D call TRBD1 (6 bases). Germline values: CDR1 SEHNR, CDR2 FQNEAQ (reference sequence). The length of the CDR3 is 16 residues. V lost 5 bases and J 0 bases, leaving 16 bases between the germline ends. The CDR3 region is CASSLRPGQVNTEAFF. The CDR3 DNA follows: TGTGCCAGCAGCCTAAGGCCGGGACAAGTGAACACTGAAGCTTTCTTT.

The chain joins TRBV5-1 to TRBJ2-1; 10 bases agree with TRBD2. With V trimmed by 0 bases and J by 9 bases, 6 bases remained unmatched. There are 15 residues in the CDR3. The germline V gene encodes CDR1 SGHRS and CDR2 YFSETQ. CDR3 in DNA: TGCGCCAGCAGCTTGGTCCTTAGCGGGAGGAGTGAGCAGTTCTTC. This gives the protein CASSLVLSGRSEQFF.

V usage is TRBV2 and J usage is TRBJ1-2; TRBD1 matches 9 bases. The junction had 10 bases not matched to a gene; V was cut back by 6 bases and J by 8 bases. The CDR3 covers 14 residues. Germline assignment: CDR1 SNHLY and CDR2 FYNNEI. Here the CDR3 DNA reads TGTGCCAGCAGGTGGACAGGGGATTCTTGGGGCTACACCTTC. Residues: CASRWTGDSWGYTF.

This rearrangement joins TRBV28 to TRBJ2-1; 8 bases are shared with TRBD2. This CDR3 is built from 15 residues. Germline V gene sequence: CDR1 MDHEN, CDR2 SYDVKM. The J segment lost 4 bases and the V segment lost 5 bases, leaving 7 bases of the junction unmatched. CDR3 residues: CASSLLADTYNEQFF. CDR3 nucleotides: TGTGCCAGCAGTCTACTAGCGGACACATACAATGAGCAGTTCTTC.

The J gene is TRBJ2-1, the V gene TRBV30; D perhaps matches TRBD2 (5 bases). V was pared by 0 bases and J by 4 bases, with 13 bases between. CDR1 and CDR2 from the germline V gene are GTSNPN and SVGIG (reference sequence). The CDR3 is 15 amino acids. DNA of the CDR3: TGTGCCTGGAGTGTCGTCGGGGTCGCATACAATGAGCAGTTCTTC. The encoded protein is CAWSVVGVAYNEQFF.

In this sample, this clone turned up once. A junction boundary mismatches the germline segment, possibly from a read error. CDR3 sequence reads: CASSLASGQQEAQYF. CDR3 DNA: TGTGCCAGCAGTCTAGCGTCGGGACAGCAAGAGGCCCAGTACTTC. The rearrangement joins TRBV7-9 to TRBJ2-5; weak D call: TRBD1 (7 bases). The CDR3 runs 15 residues. Germline CDR1 SEHNR, CDR2 FQNEAQ (reference sequence).

V usage is TRBV18 and J usage is TRBJ1-5; TRBD1 matches 8 bases. CDR1 and CDR2 (germline): KGHSH, LQKENI. With V trimmed by 3 bases and J by 6 bases, 10 bases remained unmatched. The CDR3 covers 16 residues. The CDR3 DNA is TGTGCCAGCTCACCCCAGGACAGGGCGTCAAGTCAGCCCCAGCATTTT. Protein: CASSPQDRASSQPQHF. Based on the CDR3 plus reference TRBV18 and TRBJ1-5, the full variable domain is NAGVMQNPRHLVRRRGQEARLRCSPMKGHSHVYWYRQLPEEGLKFMVYLQKENIIDESGMPKERFSAEFPKEGPSILRIQQVVRGDSAAYFCASSPQDRASSQPQHFGDGTRLSIL.

The chain couples TRBV5-1 to TRBJ2-1, with D perhaps matching TRBD2 (6 bases). The CDR3 is 16 residues long. Germline CDR1 SGHRS, CDR2 YFSETQ. V lost 0 bases and J lost 0, with 10 bases in between. CDR3 nucleotides: TGCGCCAGCAGCTTGGCCCCTAGCGCCTCCTACAATGAGCAGTTCTTC. This encodes CASSLAPSASYNEQFF.

The CDR3 DNA reads TGCGCCAGCAGCGCAGTGACAGGGGGCGGTGCCGGGGAGCTGTTTTTT. Encoded protein: CASSAVTGGGAGELFF. The chain employs TRBV5-1 and TRBJ2-2, with 10 bases fitting TRBD1. V gave up 4 bases and J gave up 6 bases; unmatched junction bases: 9. The CDR3 is made up of 16 amino acids. Germline V gene data show CDR1 as SGHRS and CDR2 as YFSETQ.

V is TRBV18 and J is TRBJ1-5, with 10 bases that match TRBD1. The V segment lost 3 bases and the J segment 1 base; nucleotides outside the gene matches: 3. Germline CDR1 and CDR2: KGHSH and LQKENI. The CDR3 contains 16 residues. The CDR3 DNA is TGTGCCAGCTCACCGGGGACAGGGGTGAGCAATCAGCCCCAGCATTTT. Protein product: CASSPGTGVSNQPQHF.

The chain is built from TRBV18 and TRBJ2-3; 11 bases match TRBD2. Trimming cost V 3 bases and J 5 bases; bases outside gene matches: 7. CDR1 and CDR2 (germline): KGHSH, LQKENI. CDR3 length equals 16 residues. The CDR3 DNA reads TGTGCCAGCTCACCGGGCACTAGCGGGAGTTTAGATACGCAGTATTTT. Encoded protein: CASSPGTSGSLDTQYF.

CDR3 region: CAISDLDSYEQYF. The CDR3 DNA follows: TGTGCCATCAGTGACCTGGACAGCTACGAGCAGTACTTC. The chain uses TRBV10-3 and TRBJ2-7; possibly TRBD1 for D (6 bases). V lost 3 bases and J 3 bases, leaving 9 bases between the germline ends. CDR1 and CDR2 from the germline V gene are ENHRY and SYGVKD. The CDR3 is 13 residues long.

The chain couples TRBV2 to TRBJ2-3; D possibly corresponds to TRBD1 (5 bases). This CDR3 has 15 amino acids. CDR1 is SNHLY and CDR2 is FYNNEI in the germline V gene. The DNA for the CDR3 is TGTGCTCAGCAGTGGGCGGACACAAGCACAGATACGCAGTATTTT. Protein: CAQQWADTSTDTQYF.

The chain combines TRBV2 with TRBJ2-7, with D possibly being TRBD1 (6 bases). CDR1 is SNHLY and CDR2 is FYNNEI in the germline V gene. The CDR3 extends over 16 amino acids. Trimming removed 3 bases at V and 3 bases at J, with 18 bases between. The CDR3 sequence: CASSDTLTGPFYEQYF. The CDR3 DNA reads as TGTGCCAGCAGTGACACACTGACAGGTCCCTTCTACGAGCAGTACTTC. Supplemented by reference TRBV2 and TRBJ2-7, the full variable domain reads EPEVTQTPSHQVTQMGQEVILRCVPISNHLYFYWYRQILGQKVEFLVSFYNNEISEKSEIFDDQFSVERPDGSNFTLKIRSTKLEDSAMYFCASSDTLTGPFYEQYFGPGTRLTVT.

This sequence joins TRBV9 and TRBJ2-1; TRBD2 matches at 11 bases. Trimming cost V 3 bases and J 4 bases; bases outside gene matches: 6. The CDR3 length is 16 residues. CDR1 is SGDLS, CDR2 YYNGEE, per germline. CDR3 protein: CASSEVAGGLYNEQFF. The CDR3 DNA is TGTGCCAGCAGCGAGGTAGCGGGGGGGTTATACAATGAGCAGTTCTTC.

This rearrangement joins TRBV14 to TRBJ1-5, with TRBD1 identical over 8 bases. J was trimmed by 0 bases and V by 0 bases; bases with no gene match: 19. The CDR3 is 22 residues long. Germline CDR1 SGHDN, CDR2 FVKESK. In DNA form, the CDR3 reads TGTGCCAGCAGCCAAGAAAGAGGGGGACGGGACAGGTGGGCTTATAGCAATCAGCCCCAGCATTTT. It encodes CASSQERGGRDRWAYSNQPQHF.

The chain links TRBV28 to TRBJ1-1, with 8 bases identical to TRBD1. Germline V gene lookup returns CDR1 MDHEN and CDR2 SYDVKM. Trimming at V came to 5 bases and at J to 5 bases, leaving 10 bases not matched to a gene. This CDR3 is built from 15 residues. CDR3 sequence: CASSQTGGVDTEAFF. The DNA for the CDR3 is TGTGCCAGCAGTCAAACAGGGGGAGTGGATACTGAAGCTTTCTTT.

Note on this clone: The same CDR3 can be traced to other DNA sequences in this sample. The V and J genes are TRBV19 and TRBJ1-5; 7 positions match TRBD1. After removal of 3 bases from V and 0 bases from J, the junction contained 2 bases not matched to a gene. Looked up from germline, CDR1 is LNHDA and CDR2 is SQIVND (reference sequence). The CDR3 has 15 amino acids. The CDR3 sequence is CASSMTGYSNQPQHF. The CDR3 DNA reads TGTGCCAGTAGTATGACAGGGTATAGCAATCAGCCCCAGCATTTT.

This chain joins TRBV5-4 and TRBJ2-6, with 7 bases aligning to TRBD1. Germline-derived CDR1 and CDR2 are SGHNT and YYREEE (reference sequence). The V gene end was trimmed by 4 bases and the J gene end by 4 bases; junction bases not matched to a gene: 5. CDR3 length equals 15 residues. The CDR3 reads CASSSTGAGANVLTF. The DNA of the CDR3 is TGTGCCAGCAGCAGCACAGGGGCGGGGGCCAACGTCCTGACTTTC.

There are a few counts of this clone. The chain is built from TRBV5-1 and TRBJ1-3, with a weak D call TRBD1 (5 bases). Trimming shortened V by 6 bases and J by 0 bases, and 13 bases separated the two germline ends. The CDR3 has 15 amino acids. Germline assignment: CDR1 SGHRS and CDR2 YFSETQ. Here the CDR3 DNA reads TGCGCCAGCACCGACGCCGGGGGCTCTGGAAACACCATATATTTT. This translates into CASTDAGGSGNTIYF. Looking up the rest from reference TRBV5-1 and TRBJ1-3 gives the full variable domain: KAGVTQTPRYLIKTRGQQVTLSCSPISGHRSVSWYQQTPGQGLQFLFEYFSETQRNKGNFPGRFSGRQFSNSRSEMNVSTLELGDSALYLCASTDAGGSGNTIYFGEGSWLTVV.

This clone was counted only a few times. The chain combines TRBV7-6 with TRBJ1-1; D perhaps matches TRBD1 (6 bases). Looked up from germline, CDR1 is SGHVS and CDR2 is FNYEAQ. V dropped 0 bases and J dropped 1 base, with 6 bases sitting between them. This CDR3 contains 14 residues. The CDR3 nucleotides are TGTGCCAGCAGCTTAGCAGGGGGGAACACTGAAGCTTTCTTT. Translating it yields CASSLAGGNTEAFF.

This sequence joins TRBV27 and TRBJ2-7; D may be TRBD1 (6 bases). V lost 5 bases, J lost 4 bases, and 12 bases lay in between. The CDR3 spans 13 residues. CDR1 and CDR2 from the germline V gene are MNHEY and SMNVEV (reference sequence). Here the CDR3 reads CASSTAQGYEQYF. The CDR3 coding sequence is TGTGCCAGCAGTACAGCACAGGGTTACGAGCAGTACTTC.

The rearrangement uses TRBV6-1 and TRBJ2-7; TRBD1 agrees at 9 bases. CDR3 size: 14 residues. Looked up from germline, CDR1 is MNHNS and CDR2 is SASEGT. The V segment lost 6 bases and the J segment 1 base; nucleotides outside the gene matches: 4. CDR3 sequence (DNA): TGTGCCAGCAGCGGGACAGGGATTTCCTACGAGCAGTACTTC. Translation: CASSGTGISYEQYF.

The chain is built from TRBV5-6 and TRBJ1-1; TRBD1 aligns across 9 bases. The CDR3 length is 15 residues. The V gene end was trimmed by 4 bases and the J gene end by 1 base; junction bases not matched to a gene: 5. Germline CDR1 SGHDT, CDR2 YYEEEE. CDR3 DNA: TGTGCCAGCAGCCTCGGGGACAGGGAGAACACTGAAGCTTTCTTT. It specifies CASSLGDRENTEAFF. Supplemented by reference TRBV5-6 and TRBJ1-1, the full variable domain reads DAGVTQSPTHLIKTRGQQVTLRCSPKSGHDTVSWYQQALGQGPQFIFQYYEEEERQRGNFPDRFSGHQFPNYSSELNVNALLLGDSALYLCASSLGDRENTEAFFGQGTRLTVV.

This clone was recorded a few times. The genes are TRBV25-1 and TRBJ2-5; D is perhaps TRBD1 (7 bases). CDR1 is MGHDK, CDR2 SYGVNS, per germline. The CDR3 runs to 15 residues. The V end was cut by 5 bases, the J end by 5 bases, with 18 bases between. Written as DNA, the CDR3 is TGTGCCAGCAGTCTGGGGTGGAGGGGGCGGGAGACCCAGTACTTC. Translation: CASSLGWRGRETQYF.